This T cell receptor (beta chain) emerged from a study of blood T cell repertoires in COVID-19 (dated by TCRdb to between 2020 and 2021). In the study overall: The collaborator samples originated in the United States, Italy and Spain and spanned the acute and convalescent phases of COVID-19. Samples came from the ongoing ImmuneRACE study (first 160 participants) plus 1,254 subjects from 6 global collaborators. The prospective study material was composed of cDNA or gDNA derived from T cells, B-cell-depleted T cells, or PBMCs. A freely available public database, intended as a resource for researchers studying the immune response to SARS-CoV-2, is where the repertoires were released. Where available, HLA class I and class II types were obtained from metadata supplied by the sample provider rather than from assay-based typing. Nearly every sample came with metadata listing a de-identified subject ID, COVID-19 status, age in years and sex. The dataset comprised deeply sampled blood TCRbeta repertoires from subjects exposed to, actively infected with, or recovered from COVID-19.

TCRbeta CDR3 regions were amplified from genomic DNA by means of the immunoSEQ Assay, a bias-controlled multiplex PCR. The original pipeline was this. The number of nucleated cells in each sample was estimated from the amplification of reference gene primers within the assay. To quantify the absolute abundance of each unique TCRbeta CDR3 rearrangement, sequence reads were collapsed and filtered. For each sample, productive Simpson clonality was calculated as the square root of Simpson's diversity index across productive rearrangements. Here the immuneACCESS table is served through TCRdb, limited to in-frame sequences with V and J called. Missing clones are a known gap in these copies; in checked studies unresolved V genes cover under half, and the rest lacks a known reason. V and J calls plus clone size are reproduced from that table; the DNA served to infer D and trimming. The sample table lists approximately 230,000 clones, 88% of them with a count of one. The ten largest clones capture approximately 1.3% of the sample.

Study-level results and caveats: How much clinical and demographic metadata was included differed by source and by participant, and the metadata was provided uncurated.

Collaborating institutions collected whole blood in K2EDTA tubes following their own protocols. For TCRbeta analysis, collaborator samples were shipped as frozen whole blood, as isolated PBMCs, or as DNA extracted from either sample type. On this clone itself: Its antigen is still unknown. Within one base of it there is no much larger clone, and no base qualities were kept.

The TCR was taken from a man older than 75 with acute or convalescent COVID-19. Sequenced sample: peripheral blood.

The CDR3 region: CASSKTGDHSGANVLTF. The bases are TGTGCCAGTAGTAAGACAGGGGACCACTCTGGGGCCAACGTCCTGACTTTC. The sequence links TRBV19 to TRBJ2-6; a stretch of 8 junction bases matches TRBD1. After removal of 4 bases from V and 0 bases from J, the junction retains 5 bases not matched to a gene. In the germline V gene (reference sequence), CDR1 corresponds to LNHDA and CDR2 to SQIVND. Including the terminal cysteine and phenylalanine, the CDR3 comprises 17 residues. The read is trimmed to its CDR3 DNA, 51 bases read in frame from base 1.